The clone carrying this T cell receptor beta chain was seen more than once but under ten times. Its target is not known. At one of its ends the junction is not consistent with the germline gene, which may arise from a read error. This sample was taken from a study of blood T cells in healthy people across ages. Primers used in a second PCR of about 6 to 11 cycles were a sample-barcoded 5' primer and a J-beta primer mix. TCRdb called the 5' RACE reads again in MiXCR, with one record for every CDR3 protein. The profile shows some 860,000 distinct CDR3 sequences, more than 50% of them singletons. Study conclusions and caveats: Diversity estimates from one million T cells were considered underestimates. Long-lived donors had more naive CD4+ cells and higher diversity than aged donors. There was a strong correlation between TCR beta diversity and naive T cell percentage.

Healthy Caucasian individuals from Russia aged 6 to 90 were enrolled as donors. Germline CDR1 and CDR2: SNHLY and FYNNEI. The CDR3 totals 16 residues. This chain joins TRBV2 and TRBJ1-5; D possibly corresponds to TRBD1 (5 bases). The sample comprised blood. The sequence came from a man in his forties in good health. The DNA for the CDR3 is TGTGCTAGCAGTGACAGCCGGTTAGATAGCAATCAGCCCCAGCATTTT. This codes for CASSDSRLDSNQPQHF.